This TCR beta chain was retrieved from a study of T cells in Graves' hyperthyroidism and ophthalmopathy (dated by TCRdb to between 2018 and 2021). With respect to the entire study: Peripheral blood samples were taken at the time of initial diagnosis, prior to any treatment. After sampling, hyperthyroidism patients received methimazole starting at 30 mg daily, and ophthalmopathy patients received high-dose intravenous methylprednisolone. The paper reports TCR Vbeta CDR3 sequencing of 130 to 150 peripheral blood samples: some 41 ophthalmopathy, fewer than 80 hyperthyroidism and around 17 progressor patients. The 90 or so discovery patients were randomly split 7:3 into training and test sets. Whether ophthalmopathy could be predicted prospectively was tested in an independent validation cohort made up of fewer than 20 hyperthyroidism patients plus 17 patients who later progressed to ophthalmopathy. In addition, the study compared T-cell repertoires in thyroid tissue and in blood from roughly six Graves' hyperthyroidism patients. A discovery cohort of around 98 patients, approximately 44 with Graves' ophthalmopathy and roughly 59 with stable Graves' hyperthyroidism, was used to find distinguishing TCR V-J signatures. Results and caveats for the whole study, not just this receptor: During validation, the model predicted progression to ophthalmopathy a median of approximately 6 months ahead of onset, with 60% to 71% sensitivity and around 72% specificity. No statistical method was used to set the sample size in advance, and investigators knew the group allocation. A model built on a 13 V-J signature distinguished ophthalmopathy from stable hyperthyroidism, reaching 85% to 90% sensitivity and 81.08% specificity in cross-validation and 80%/75% in testing. Most expanded thyroid clonotypes (frequency above 0.001) were also found in blood, which suggests that blood repertoires may mirror thyroid immune responses.

CDR3 length: 14 amino acids, cysteine to phenylalanine. The read is trimmed to its CDR3 DNA, 42 bases read in frame from base 1. The germline V gene provides CDR1 SGHVS and CDR2 FNYEAQ. Ends trimmed: V by 3 bases, J by 5 bases; bases unmatched to a gene: 2. This clonotype was detected ten times or more. Its antigen is not yet known. The input lacks base qualities; no much larger clone sits a single base away. Stable Graves' hyperthyroidism was defined as the absence of progression to ophthalmopathy over 18 months of follow-up. Hyperthyroidism patients were newly diagnosed, had a disease duration of under 2 months, and were aged 18 to 65 years. Any patient with an uncontrolled infection, another autoimmune disease, pregnancy or lactation was excluded. Diagnoses relied on clinical symptoms, serum thyroxine and TRAb, thyroid ultrasound and orbital computed tomography. PBMCs were isolated from 8 to 10 ml of fresh peripheral blood by Ficoll-Paque density gradient centrifugation. Total RNA was extracted with Trizol reagent, and quality was checked on an Agilent 2100 Bioanalyzer.

The TCR beta CDR3 regions were amplified from RNA transcripts. The TCR CDR3 was subjected to a first round of RT-PCR using the HTBI primer set and the Qiagen OneStep RT-PCR kit. The libraries were constructed in a second round of multiplex PCR and then size-selected and purified. The libraries were sequenced on an Illumina HiSeq2000 using paired-end 100 bp reads. The study's processing was this. SOAPnuke was used to process the raw data, removing reads that contained adapters or uncalled bases, had a mean Phred below 15, or lacked an exact match to the constant primer or identifier. COPE v1.2.5 was used to merge the high-quality paired reads, and each unique nucleotide sequence was defined as a clonotype. Clonotypes were aligned to IMGT TRBV, TRBD and TRBJ reference segments using MiTCR v1.1. Analysis was restricted to V-J combinations with a frequency above 0.0001, which covered roughly 99% of repertoires. A TCS score was defined as the ratio between F50 (clonal expansion) and ExV (chaos), using BLOSUM62-based TCRdist between CDR3 peptides within each V-J. Welch's t-statistics and random forest reduced approximately 520 V-J features to 10 to 15, which were used in a naive Bayes classifier (R e1071). TCRdb trimmed the raw reads at Q25, called clones with MiXCR and kept productive beta chains. Here each entry gathers all rows of one CDR3 protein and keeps the most common genes and DNA. The V and J calls and clone size come from TCRdb's table, not from the authors' own analysis. The table for this sample lists roughly 510,000 distinct CDR3 sequences; about a fifth of them were counted only once. Together, the top ten hold around a quarter of the sample.

The chain is encoded by TRBV7-6 joined to TRBJ1-2; TRBD1 fits 11 bases in the junction. Sequences were obtained from blood. The TCR originated in a man aged 18 to 35 with Graves' hyperthyroidism. The DNA sequence is as follows: TGTGCCAGCAGCTTTGGACAGGGGGCTTATGGCTACACCTTC. Translated, it reads CASSFGQGAYGYTF.